What follows are 19 T cell receptor beta chains derived from one specimen sequenced in a study of T-cell memory formation after mild COVID-19. TCRdb itself ran the 5' RACE reads through MiXCR, one entry per CDR3 protein. This sample has roughly 89,000 distinct CDR3 sequences, with approximately 15% found just once. The sample comprised PBMCs or a T cell subset sorted from them (not recorded which). All receptors derive from a man younger than 35 who had mild COVID-19 (a few samples of this study predate the infection). Cell type and time point are not known.

This clonotype occurred a few times. The CDR3 here is CASSRITGVWDTEAFF. CDR3 DNA sequence: TGTGCCAGCAGCAGAATTACAGGGGTTTGGGACACTGAAGCTTTCTTT. This sequence joins TRBV4-2 and TRBJ1-1; 7 bases line up with TRBD1. Looked up from germline, CDR1 is LGHNA and CDR2 is YNFKEQ. V trimming: 5 bases; J trimming: 3 bases; junction bases outside the gene matches: 12. This CDR3 spans 16 amino acids.

This clonotype was detected only a few times. The chain recombines TRBV7-6 with TRBJ1-5; perhaps TRBD1 as D (5 bases). V lost 5 bases and J 0 bases, leaving 11 bases between the germline ends. Germline V gives CDR1 SGHVS, CDR2 FNYEAQ. CDR3 length: 15 amino acids. CDR3: CASSLSQDSNQPQHF. CDR3 nucleotide sequence: TGTGCCAGCAGCCTCTCACAGGATAGCAATCAGCCCCAGCATTTT.

This chain uses TRBV7-9 with TRBJ1-2; D call uncertain. There are 14 residues in the CDR3. Germline assignment: CDR1 SEHNR and CDR2 FQNEAQ (reference sequence). Trimming pared 3 bases from V and 4 bases from J, leaving 12 bases between. CDR3 sequence: CASSFLPGSYGYTF. The CDR3 DNA reads as TGTGCCAGCAGCTTTTTACCGGGGAGCTATGGCTACACCTTC. Looking up the rest from reference TRBV7-9 and TRBJ1-2 gives the full variable domain: DTGVSQNPRHKITKRGQNVTFRCDPISEHNRLYWYRQTLGQGPEFLTYFQNEAQLEKSRLLSDRFSAERPKGSFSTLEIQRTEQGDSAMYLCASSFLPGSYGYTFGSGTRLTVV.

V and J are TRBV6-5 and TRBJ1-1; D gene unclear. V was shortened by 2 bases and J by 11 bases, with 15 bases between the two germline ends. The CDR3 has 13 amino acids. Per germline, CDR1 MNHEY and CDR2 SVGAGI. CDR3 nucleotide sequence: TGTGCCAGCAGTTACAGTCCGGGGTGGGTGGCTTTCTTT. This sequence encodes CASSYSPGWVAFF.

The V call is TRBV27, the J call TRBJ2-1, with 13 bases fitting TRBD2. Germline lookup yields CDR1 MNHEY and CDR2 SMNVEV (reference sequence). The trim removed 6 bases at V and 6 bases at J, leaving 5 bases unmatched. The CDR3 has 15 amino acids. The CDR3 bases are TGTGCCAGCAGCTACGGGACTAGCGGGGTCAATGAGCAGTTCTTC. It yields the protein CASSYGTSGVNEQFF.

This clonotype occurred many times. V is TRBV7-9 and J is TRBJ2-3; D is perhaps TRBD1 or TRBD2 (5 bases each). Germline V gene lookup returns CDR1 SEHNR and CDR2 FQNEAQ (reference sequence). Trimming removed 1 base from V and 0 bases from J, with 11 bases in between. CDR3 size: 16 residues. The CDR3 sequence is CASSLVLRGSTDTQYF. CDR3 sequence (DNA): TGTGCCAGCAGCTTAGTGTTACGGGGCAGCACAGATACGCAGTATTTT.

This clonotype was seen a few times. V is TRBV29-1 and J is TRBJ2-3; TRBD2 matches 8 bases. The CDR3 contains 14 residues. Looked up from germline, CDR1 is SQVTM and CDR2 is ANQGSEA. With 4 bases clipped from V and 5 bases from J, the junction kept 8 bases outside the gene matches. In nucleotides, the CDR3 is TGCAGCGTTGTATGGCGGGGGGCAGGAGATACGCAGTATTTT. Translation gives CSVVWRGAGDTQYF.

This clonotype occurred a few times. J is TRBJ1-1 and V is TRBV9; no reliable D call. Germline loops: CDR1 SGDLS, CDR2 YYNGEE. V was trimmed by 4 bases and J by 4 bases, leaving 11 bases between them. The CDR3 consists of 13 residues. This CDR3 is CASSPRVFTEAFF. CDR3 in DNA: TGTGCCAGCAGCCCCCGGGTCTTCACTGAAGCTTTCTTT.

This clonotype came up a few times. This chain uses TRBV6-5 with TRBJ2-1, with D perhaps matching TRBD1 or TRBD2 (5 bases each). Germline lookup yields CDR1 MNHEY and CDR2 SVGAGI. The CDR3 contains 15 residues. Trimming took 7 bases from V and 0 from J, leaving 13 bases between them. CDR3 amino acids: CASTGGPFSYNEQFF. In DNA, the CDR3 is TGTGCCAGCACTGGGGGACCTTTCTCCTACAATGAGCAGTTCTTC.

This clonotype was seen only a few times. CDR3: CASRGVGTDTQYF. CDR3 DNA: TGTGCCAGCAGGGGAGTTGGCACAGATACGCAGTATTTT. The J gene is TRBJ2-3, the V gene TRBV7-9; tentatively, D is TRBD2 (5 bases). Germline V gene data show CDR1 as SEHNR and CDR2 as FQNEAQ (reference sequence). This CDR3 has 13 amino acids. Trimming took 6 bases from V and 1 from J, leaving 8 bases between them.

The table lists this clonotype with a few counts. The chain couples TRBV4-3 to TRBJ2-5; D not resolved. V was pared by 1 base and J by 5 bases, with 20 bases between. This CDR3 has 17 amino acids. Germline-derived CDR1 and CDR2 are LGHNA and YSLEER. The CDR3 region is CASSQGAATMNGETQYF. The CDR3 DNA follows: TGCGCCAGCAGCCAAGGAGCCGCCACGATGAACGGGGAGACCCAGTACTTC.

This clonotype was seen a few times. The chain links TRBV5-5 to TRBJ2-7, with 9 positions matching TRBD1. This CDR3 has 15 amino acids. The germline CDR1 and CDR2 sequences are SGHKS and YYEKEE (reference sequence). J lost 4 bases, V lost 3 bases, and 8 bases had no gene match. This CDR3 reads CASSSRGTGRYEQYV. CDR3 bases: TGTGCCAGCAGCTCCCGGGGGACAGGGAGGTACGAGCAGTACGTC.

DNA for the CDR3: TGCAGCGTTGGTGAGCAGTTCTTC. Its protein is CSVGEQFF. The chain combines TRBV29-1 with TRBJ2-1; D call uncertain. V lost 4 bases and J 9 bases, leaving 1 base between the germline ends. This CDR3 is built from 8 residues. The germline V gene has CDR1 SQVTM and CDR2 ANQGSEA.

This clonotype was counted only a few times. The chain combines TRBV4-3 with TRBJ1-2, with D possibly being TRBD1 (5 bases). V dropped 0 bases and J dropped 2 bases, with 10 bases sitting between them. The CDR3 extends over 15 amino acids. From germline, CDR1 is LGHNA and CDR2 YSLEER. CDR3 in amino acids: CASSQDRGLNYGYTF. Here the CDR3 DNA reads TGCGCCAGCAGCCAAGATCGGGGACTGAACTATGGCTACACCTTC.

In its sample, this clonotype was seen many times. This rearrangement joins TRBV6-1 to TRBJ2-1, with 13 positions matching TRBD2. V lost 6 bases to trimming and J lost 6 bases; unmatched junction nucleotides: 5. Germline assignment: CDR1 MNHNS and CDR2 SASEGT. This CDR3 spans 15 amino acids. The DNA for the CDR3 is TGTGCCAGCAGCCCTACTAGCGGGGGGGCCAATGAGCAGTTCTTC. It codes for CASSPTSGGANEQFF.

This clonotype has only a few counts. This rearrangement joins TRBV25-1 to TRBJ2-7; 7 bases fit TRBD1. Trimming cost V 11 bases and J 2 bases; bases outside gene matches: 6. CDR3 size: 12 residues. Per the germline V gene, CDR1 is MGHDK and CDR2 is SYGVNS. The CDR3 reads CAVDRAPYEQYF. CDR3 sequence (DNA): TGTGCCGTTGACAGGGCCCCCTACGAGCAGTACTTC.

The chain uses TRBV5-1 and TRBJ2-1, with 10 bases that match TRBD1. CDR3 length equals 15 residues. The germline gives CDR1 SGHRS, CDR2 YFSETQ. Germline trimming cut 4 bases from V and 7 bases from J; bases unmatched to any gene: 8. The CDR3 region has the DNA TGCGCCAGCAGCCCCGGGACAGGGGAAGTTAATGAGCAGTTCTTC. Protein product: CASSPGTGEVNEQFF.

The V call is TRBV27, the J call TRBJ1-1, with D uncertain. The CDR3 runs 13 residues. Trimming shortened V by 0 bases and J by 4 bases, and 6 bases separated the two germline ends. In germline, CDR1 is MNHEY, CDR2 SMNVEV (reference sequence). The CDR3: CASSLSLITEAFF. The CDR3 DNA sequence: TGTGCCAGCAGTTTATCGTTAATCACTGAAGCTTTCTTT.

The V gene is TRBV24-1, the J gene TRBJ2-1, with D unresolved. This CDR3 has 13 residues. Looked up from germline, CDR1 is KGHDR and CDR2 is SFDVKD. V dropped 2 bases and J dropped 4 bases, with 5 bases sitting between them. Here the CDR3 reads CATSDSLYNEQFF. The CDR3 DNA follows: TGTGCCACCAGTGATTCGCTTTACAATGAGCAGTTCTTC.